The rows below give T cell receptor beta chains drawn from one sample of a study of PD-L1 blockade in urothelial cancer. Here immunoSEQ multiplex PCR was the method, and the copy in TCRdb shows in-frame clones only, minus some. The sample gives about 95,000 clones, nearly 90% of which show up once; 1.5% to 2% is in the top ten. Sequencing used PBMCs, obtained around atezolizumab (anti-PD-L1) treatment. The receptor source for this set is a man in his 60s with urothelial cancer. Both conserved end residues are trimmed from each CDR3.

j_call v_call cdr3_aa
TRBJ2-1 TRBV15 ATSRSANEQF
TRBJ2-3 TRBV5-5 ASSLGGRTDTDTQY
TRBJ1-6 TRBV6-5 ASSYRGSYNSPLH
TRBJ1-3 TRBV14 ASSPGGKGYTIY
TRBJ2-1 TRBV7-3 ASSLRLGSYNEQF
TRBJ1-1 TRBV30 AWSSPGQVPGAF
TRBJ2-2 TRBV10-3 AISEPGGAADSSGTGELF
TRBJ2-7 TRBV6-5 ASSRGSSYEQY
TRBJ1-5 TRBV4-3 ASSRDDRADQPQH
TRBJ1-3 TRBV30 AWSSKTGWNTIY
TRBJ1-4 TRBV30 AWCTGSATNEKLF
TRBJ2-2 TRBV18 ASSPPRAAQGGTGELF
TRBJ1-1 TRBV27 ASSPPGWGDTEAF
TRBJ2-7 TRBV27 ASTLAGGSSYEQY
TRBJ1-2 TRBV5-8 ASSLYQGSRPYGYT